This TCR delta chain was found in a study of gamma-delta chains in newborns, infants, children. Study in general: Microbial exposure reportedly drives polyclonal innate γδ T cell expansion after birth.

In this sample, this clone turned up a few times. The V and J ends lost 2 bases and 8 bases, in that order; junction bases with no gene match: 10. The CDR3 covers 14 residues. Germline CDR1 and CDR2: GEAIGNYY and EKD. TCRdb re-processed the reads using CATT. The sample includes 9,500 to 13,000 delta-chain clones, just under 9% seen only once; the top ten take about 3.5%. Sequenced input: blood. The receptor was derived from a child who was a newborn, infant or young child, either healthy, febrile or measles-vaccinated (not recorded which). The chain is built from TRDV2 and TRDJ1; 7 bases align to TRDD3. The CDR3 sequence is CACDILGIRGKLIF. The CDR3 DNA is TGTGCCTGTGACATACTGGGGATAAGGGGGAAACTCATCTTT.